This T cell receptor beta chain was captured by sequencing in a study of technical replicates of blood from a handful of donors. The data were produced by immunoSEQ multiplex PCR, yet TCRdb's version contains in-frame clones alone and is incomplete. This sample has roughly 100,000 clones, with 95% to 97% found just once. The V end lost 5 bases, the J end lost 3 bases, and 11 bases lay between the germline ends. Germline CDR1 and CDR2: MNHGY and SVAAGI. This CDR3 has 13 residues. The material sequenced was T cells isolated from PBMCs. This rearrangement joins TRBV6-9 to TRBJ2-7; D is unresolved. The TCR was taken from a human donor in good health. CDR3: CASSETTGYEQYF. DNA for the CDR3: TGTGCCAGCAGTGAAACGACTGGCTACGAGCAGTACTTC.